This T cell receptor beta chain was sequenced in a study of blood T cell repertoires in COVID-19. In the study overall: The analysed material was cDNA or gDNA that came from T cells, B-cell-depleted T cells, or PBMCs.

Participants were aged 18 to 89 years, lived in 24 US areas, and enrolled virtually. Cohorts were assigned according to the clinical history that participants reported. Clones were read by immunoSEQ multiplex PCR, and TCRdb kept only the in-frame ones, dropping some. In the table there are 280,000 or so clones, over 85% of which are singletons. V was cut by 3 bases and J by 3 bases, with 13 bases left in between. There are 14 residues in the CDR3. Germline CDR1 is SGHRS and CDR2 is YFSETQ. The sample was PBMCs or T cells enriched from blood (not recorded which). The TCR was taken from a woman between 50 and 59 years old who had been exposed to COVID-19. The V call is TRBV5-1, the J call TRBJ2-7, with TRBD1 as a possible D gene (5 bases). CDR3 nucleotides: TGCGCCAGCAGCTCAGGGTCAGCCCTCTACGAGCAGTACTTC. It translates to CASSSGSALYEQYF.